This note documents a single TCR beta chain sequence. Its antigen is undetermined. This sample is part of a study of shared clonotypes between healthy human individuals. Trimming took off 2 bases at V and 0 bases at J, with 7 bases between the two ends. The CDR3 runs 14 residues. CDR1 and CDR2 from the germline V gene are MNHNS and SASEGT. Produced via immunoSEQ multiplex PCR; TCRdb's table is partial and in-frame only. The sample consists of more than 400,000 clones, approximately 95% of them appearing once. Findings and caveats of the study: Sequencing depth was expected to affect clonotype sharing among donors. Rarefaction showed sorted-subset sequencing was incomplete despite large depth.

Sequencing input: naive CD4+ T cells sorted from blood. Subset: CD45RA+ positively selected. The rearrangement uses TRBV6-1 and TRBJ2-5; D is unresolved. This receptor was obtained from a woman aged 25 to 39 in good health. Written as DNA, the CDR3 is TGTGCCAGCAGTGAAACAGCAGACCAAGAGACCCAGTACTTC. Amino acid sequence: CASSETADQETQYF.